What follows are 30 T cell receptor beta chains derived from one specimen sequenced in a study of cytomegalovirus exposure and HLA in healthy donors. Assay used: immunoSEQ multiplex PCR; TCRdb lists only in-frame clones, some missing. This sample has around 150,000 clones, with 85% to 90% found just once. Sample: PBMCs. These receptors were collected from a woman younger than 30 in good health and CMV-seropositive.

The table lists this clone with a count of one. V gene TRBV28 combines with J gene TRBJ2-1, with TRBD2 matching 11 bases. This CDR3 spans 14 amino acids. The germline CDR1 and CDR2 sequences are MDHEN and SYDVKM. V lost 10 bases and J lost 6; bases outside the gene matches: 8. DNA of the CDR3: TGTGCCACCATAGCGGGAGGGCCCGGCAATGAGCAGTTCTTC. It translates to CATIAGGPGNEQFF.

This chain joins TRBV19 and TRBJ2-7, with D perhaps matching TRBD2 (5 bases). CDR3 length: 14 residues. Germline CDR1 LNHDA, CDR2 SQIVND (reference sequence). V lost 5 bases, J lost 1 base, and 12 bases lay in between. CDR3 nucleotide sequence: TGTGCCAGTAGTGAGGCTAGCTCATCCTACGAGCAGTACTTC. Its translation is CASSEASSSYEQYF.

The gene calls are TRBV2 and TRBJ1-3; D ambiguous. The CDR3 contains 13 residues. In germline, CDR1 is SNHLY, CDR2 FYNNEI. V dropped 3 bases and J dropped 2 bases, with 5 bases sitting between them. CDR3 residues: CASSEGTGNTIYF. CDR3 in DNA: TGTGCCAGCAGTGAGGGCACTGGAAACACCATATATTTT.

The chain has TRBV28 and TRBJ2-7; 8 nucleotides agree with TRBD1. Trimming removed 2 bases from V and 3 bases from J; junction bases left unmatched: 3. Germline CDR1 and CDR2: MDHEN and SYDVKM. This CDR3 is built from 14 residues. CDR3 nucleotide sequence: TGTGCCAGCAGTTTAGACAGGGGAGGCTACGAGCAGTACTTC. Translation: CASSLDRGGYEQYF. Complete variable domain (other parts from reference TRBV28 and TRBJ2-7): DVKVTQSSRYLVKRTGEKVFLECVQDMDHENMFWYRQDPGLGLRLIYFSYDVKMKEKGDIPEGYSVSREKKERFSLILESASTNQTSMYLCASSLDRGGYEQYFGPGTRLTVT.

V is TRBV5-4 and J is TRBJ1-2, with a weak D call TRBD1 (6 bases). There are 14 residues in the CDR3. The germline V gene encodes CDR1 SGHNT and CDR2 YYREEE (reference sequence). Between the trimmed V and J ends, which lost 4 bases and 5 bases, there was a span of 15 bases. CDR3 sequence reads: CASSTYRALYGYTF. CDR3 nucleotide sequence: TGTGCCAGCAGCACATACAGGGCACTATATGGCTACACCTTC.

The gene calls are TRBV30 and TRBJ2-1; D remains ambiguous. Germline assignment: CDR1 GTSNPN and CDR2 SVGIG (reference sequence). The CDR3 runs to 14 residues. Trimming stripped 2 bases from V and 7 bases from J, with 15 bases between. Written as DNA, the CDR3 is TGTGCCTGGAGTCATGGCAGGTTGAATAATGAGCAGTTCTTC. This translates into CAWSHGRLNNEQFF.

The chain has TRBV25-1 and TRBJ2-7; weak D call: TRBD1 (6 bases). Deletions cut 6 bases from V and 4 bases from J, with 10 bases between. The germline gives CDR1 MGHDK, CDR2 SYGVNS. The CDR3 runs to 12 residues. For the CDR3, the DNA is TGTGCCAGCAGCAAAACAGGGTACGAGCAGTACTTC. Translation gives CASSKTGYEQYF.

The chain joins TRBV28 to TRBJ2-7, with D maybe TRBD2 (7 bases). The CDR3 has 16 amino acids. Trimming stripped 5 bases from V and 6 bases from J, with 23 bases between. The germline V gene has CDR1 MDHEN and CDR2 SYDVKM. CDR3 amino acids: CASSGHRGRALAEQYF. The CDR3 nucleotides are TGTGCCAGCAGTGGCCATAGGGGGAGGGCCCTCGCCGAGCAGTACTTC.

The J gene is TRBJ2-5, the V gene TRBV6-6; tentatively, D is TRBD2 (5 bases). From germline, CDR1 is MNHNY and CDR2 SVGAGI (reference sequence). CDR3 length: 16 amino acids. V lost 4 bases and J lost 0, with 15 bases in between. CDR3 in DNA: TGTGCCAGCAGTTCCGCCCGGGCGGGTCACCAAGAGACCCAGTACTTC. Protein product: CASSSARAGHQETQYF.

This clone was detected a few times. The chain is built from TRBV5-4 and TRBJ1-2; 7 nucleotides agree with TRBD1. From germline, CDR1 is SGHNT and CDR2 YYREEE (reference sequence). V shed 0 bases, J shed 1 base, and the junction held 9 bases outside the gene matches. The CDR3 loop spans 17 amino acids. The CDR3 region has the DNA TGTGCCAGCAGCTTGGACTCCGGGACAGCTTTTAACTATGGCTACACCTTC. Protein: CASSLDSGTAFNYGYTF.

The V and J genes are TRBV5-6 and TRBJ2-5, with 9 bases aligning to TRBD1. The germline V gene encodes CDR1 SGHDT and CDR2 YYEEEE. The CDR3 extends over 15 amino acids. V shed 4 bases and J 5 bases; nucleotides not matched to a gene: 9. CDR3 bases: TGTGCCAGCAGCGTGCCGGGACAGGGATTTGAGACCCAGTACTTC. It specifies CASSVPGQGFETQYF.

CDR3 sequence: CASSLGRTENTEAFF. The CDR3 DNA is TGTGCCAGCTCACTCGGTCGGACAGAGAACACTGAAGCTTTCTTT. The chain joins TRBV18 to TRBJ1-1; weak D call: TRBD1 (6 bases). The germline V gene has CDR1 KGHSH and CDR2 LQKENI. The V end lost 4 bases, the J end lost 1 base, and 13 bases lay between the germline ends. This CDR3 is built from 15 residues.

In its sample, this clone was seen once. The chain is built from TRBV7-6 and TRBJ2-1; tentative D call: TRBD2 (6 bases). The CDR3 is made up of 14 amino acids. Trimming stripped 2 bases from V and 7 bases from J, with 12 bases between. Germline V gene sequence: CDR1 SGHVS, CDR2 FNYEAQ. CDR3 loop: CASSLSGLSNEQFF. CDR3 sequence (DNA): TGTGCCAGCAGCTTAAGCGGGCTTTCTAATGAGCAGTTCTTC.

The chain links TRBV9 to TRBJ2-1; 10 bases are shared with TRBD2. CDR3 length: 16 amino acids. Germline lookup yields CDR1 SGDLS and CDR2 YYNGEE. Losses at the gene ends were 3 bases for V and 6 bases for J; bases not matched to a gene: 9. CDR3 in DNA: TGTGCCAGCAGCGCGAGGGACAGCGGGAGGGGCAATGAGCAGTTCTTC. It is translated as CASSARDSGRGNEQFF.

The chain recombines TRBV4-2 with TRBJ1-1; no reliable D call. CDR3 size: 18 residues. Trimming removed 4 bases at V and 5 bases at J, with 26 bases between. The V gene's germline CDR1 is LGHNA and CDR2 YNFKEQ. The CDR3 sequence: CASSRESQAGPRRTEAFF. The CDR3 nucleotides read TGTGCCAGCAGCCGAGAGTCCCAGGCGGGCCCCCGGAGGACTGAAGCTTTCTTT.

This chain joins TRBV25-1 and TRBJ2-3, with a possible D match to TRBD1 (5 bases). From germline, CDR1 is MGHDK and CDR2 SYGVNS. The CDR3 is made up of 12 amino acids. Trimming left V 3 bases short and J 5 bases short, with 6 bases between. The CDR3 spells CASSDRGDTQYF. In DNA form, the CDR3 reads TGTGCCAGCAGTGATAGGGGAGATACGCAGTATTTT.

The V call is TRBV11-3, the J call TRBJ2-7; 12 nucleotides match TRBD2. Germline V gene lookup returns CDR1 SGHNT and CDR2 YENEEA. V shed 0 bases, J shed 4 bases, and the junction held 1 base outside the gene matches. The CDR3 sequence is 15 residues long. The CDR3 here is CASSLETSGRYEQYF. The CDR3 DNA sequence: TGTGCCAGCAGCTTAGAGACTAGCGGGAGATACGAGCAGTACTTC.

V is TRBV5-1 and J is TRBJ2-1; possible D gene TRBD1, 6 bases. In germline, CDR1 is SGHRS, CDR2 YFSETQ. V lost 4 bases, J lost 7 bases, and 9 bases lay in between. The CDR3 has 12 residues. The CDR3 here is CASSPGQNEQFF. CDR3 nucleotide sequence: TGCGCCAGCAGCCCTGGACAGAATGAGCAGTTCTTC.

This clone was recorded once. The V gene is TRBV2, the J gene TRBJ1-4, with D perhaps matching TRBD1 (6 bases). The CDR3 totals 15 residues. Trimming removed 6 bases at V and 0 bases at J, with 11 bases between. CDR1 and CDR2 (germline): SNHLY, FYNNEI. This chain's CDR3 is CASSPDRATNEKLFF. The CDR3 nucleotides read TGTGCCAGCAGCCCGGACAGAGCAACTAATGAAAAACTGTTTTTT. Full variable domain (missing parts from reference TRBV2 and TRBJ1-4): EPEVTQTPSHQVTQMGQEVILRCVPISNHLYFYWYRQILGQKVEFLVSFYNNEISEKSEIFDDQFSVERPDGSNFTLKIRSTKLEDSAMYFCASSPDRATNEKLFFGSGTQLSVL.

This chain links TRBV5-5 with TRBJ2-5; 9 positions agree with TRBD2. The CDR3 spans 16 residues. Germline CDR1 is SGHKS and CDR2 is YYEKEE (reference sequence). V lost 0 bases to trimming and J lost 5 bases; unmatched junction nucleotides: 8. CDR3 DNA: TGTGCCAGCAGCTTGGATGCGGGAGGGCCCGGGGAGACCCAGTACTTC. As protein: CASSLDAGGPGETQYF.

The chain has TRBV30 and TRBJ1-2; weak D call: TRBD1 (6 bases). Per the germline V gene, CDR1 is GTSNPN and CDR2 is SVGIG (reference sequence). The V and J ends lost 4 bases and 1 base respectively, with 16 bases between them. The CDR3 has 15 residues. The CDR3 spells CAWIGGWGHNYGYTF. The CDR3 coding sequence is TGTGCCTGGATAGGGGGATGGGGCCATAACTATGGCTACACCTTC.

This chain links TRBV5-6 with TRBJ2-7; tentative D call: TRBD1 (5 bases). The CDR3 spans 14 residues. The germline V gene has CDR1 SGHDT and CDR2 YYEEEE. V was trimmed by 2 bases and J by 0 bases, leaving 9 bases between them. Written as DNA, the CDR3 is TGTGCCAGCAGCTTAGGGCAGGGCTCCTACGAGCAGTACTTC. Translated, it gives CASSLGQGSYEQYF.

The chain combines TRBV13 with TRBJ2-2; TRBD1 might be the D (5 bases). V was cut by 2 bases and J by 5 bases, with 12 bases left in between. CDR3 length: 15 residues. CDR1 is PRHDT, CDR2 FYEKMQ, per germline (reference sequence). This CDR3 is CASSLKPRQTGELFF. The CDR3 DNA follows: TGTGCCAGCAGCTTAAAACCTAGACAGACCGGGGAGCTGTTTTTT.

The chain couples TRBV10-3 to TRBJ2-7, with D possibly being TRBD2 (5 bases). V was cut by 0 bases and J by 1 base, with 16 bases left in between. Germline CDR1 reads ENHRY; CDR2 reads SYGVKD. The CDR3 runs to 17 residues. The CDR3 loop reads CAISESPLDGVSYEQYF. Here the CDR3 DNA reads TGTGCCATCAGTGAGTCGCCCCTAGACGGGGTATCCTACGAGCAGTACTTC.

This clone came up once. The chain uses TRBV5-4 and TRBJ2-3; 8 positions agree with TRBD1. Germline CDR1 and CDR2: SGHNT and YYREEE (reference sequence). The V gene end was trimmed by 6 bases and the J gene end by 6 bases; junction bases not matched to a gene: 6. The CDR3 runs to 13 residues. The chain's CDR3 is CASTPDRGDTQYF. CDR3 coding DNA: TGTGCCAGCACTCCAGACAGGGGTGATACGCAGTATTTT.

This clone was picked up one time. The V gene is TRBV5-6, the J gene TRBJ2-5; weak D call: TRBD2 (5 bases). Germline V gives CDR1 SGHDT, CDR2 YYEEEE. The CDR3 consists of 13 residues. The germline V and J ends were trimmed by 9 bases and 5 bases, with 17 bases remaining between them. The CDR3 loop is CATERGPGETQYF. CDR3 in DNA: TGTGCCACCGAGCGTGGGCCGGGGGAGACCCAGTACTTC.

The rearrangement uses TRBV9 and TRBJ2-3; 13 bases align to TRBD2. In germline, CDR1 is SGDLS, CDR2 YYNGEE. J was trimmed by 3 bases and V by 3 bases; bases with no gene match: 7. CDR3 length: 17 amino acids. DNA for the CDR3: TGTGCCAGCAGCGCGACTCCGGGACTAGCGGGAACAGATACGCAGTATTTT. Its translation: CASSATPGLAGTDTQYF.

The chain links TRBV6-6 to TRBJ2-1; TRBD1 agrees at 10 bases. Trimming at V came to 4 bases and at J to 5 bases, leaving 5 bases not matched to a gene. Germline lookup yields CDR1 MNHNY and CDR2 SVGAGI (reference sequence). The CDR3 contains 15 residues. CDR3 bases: TGTGCCAGCAGTTCCCCCGGGACAGGGGACAATGAGCAGTTCTTC. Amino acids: CASSSPGTGDNEQFF.

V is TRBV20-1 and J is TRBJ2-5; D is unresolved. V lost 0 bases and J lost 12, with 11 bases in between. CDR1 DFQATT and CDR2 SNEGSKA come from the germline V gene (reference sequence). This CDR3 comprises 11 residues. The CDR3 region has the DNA TGCAGTGCTAGAGACCGGGTCCGAAAGTACTTC. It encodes CSARDRVRKYF.

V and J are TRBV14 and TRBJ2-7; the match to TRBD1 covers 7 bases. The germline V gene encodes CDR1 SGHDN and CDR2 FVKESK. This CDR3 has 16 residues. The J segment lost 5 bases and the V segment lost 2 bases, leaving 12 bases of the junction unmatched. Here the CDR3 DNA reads TGTGCCAGCAGCCAACGGAGAAGACAGGGCATAGACGAGCAGTACTTC. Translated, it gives CASSQRRRQGIDEQYF.